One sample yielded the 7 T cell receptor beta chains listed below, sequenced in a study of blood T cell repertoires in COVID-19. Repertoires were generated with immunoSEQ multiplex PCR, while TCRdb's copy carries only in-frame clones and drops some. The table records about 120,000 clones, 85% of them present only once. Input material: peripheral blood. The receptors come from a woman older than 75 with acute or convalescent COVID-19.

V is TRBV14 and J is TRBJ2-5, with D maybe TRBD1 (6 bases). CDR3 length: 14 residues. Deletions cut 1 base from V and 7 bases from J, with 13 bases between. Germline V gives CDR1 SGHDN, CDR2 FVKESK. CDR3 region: CASSQVGTSLTQYF. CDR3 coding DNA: TGTGCCAGCAGCCAAGTGGGGACAAGCCTGACCCAGTACTTC.

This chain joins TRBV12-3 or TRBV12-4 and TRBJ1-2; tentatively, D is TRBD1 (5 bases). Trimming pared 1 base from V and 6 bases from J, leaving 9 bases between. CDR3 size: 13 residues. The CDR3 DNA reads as TGTGCCAGCAGTTTAGGGGGCCGGAATGGCTACACCTTC. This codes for CASSLGGRNGYTF.

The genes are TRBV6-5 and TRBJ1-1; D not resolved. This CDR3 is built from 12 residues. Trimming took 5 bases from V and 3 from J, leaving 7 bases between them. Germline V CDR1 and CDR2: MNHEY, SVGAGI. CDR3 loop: CASSTRDTEAFF. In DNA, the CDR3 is TGTGCCAGCAGTACTCGGGACACTGAAGCTTTCTTT.

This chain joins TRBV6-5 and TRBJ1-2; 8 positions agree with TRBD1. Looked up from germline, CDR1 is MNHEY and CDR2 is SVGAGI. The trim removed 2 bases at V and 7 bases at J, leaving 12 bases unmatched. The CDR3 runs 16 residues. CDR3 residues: CASSYRGRDRFGGYTF. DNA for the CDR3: TGTGCCAGCAGTTACCGAGGCCGGGACAGGTTCGGTGGCTACACCTTC.

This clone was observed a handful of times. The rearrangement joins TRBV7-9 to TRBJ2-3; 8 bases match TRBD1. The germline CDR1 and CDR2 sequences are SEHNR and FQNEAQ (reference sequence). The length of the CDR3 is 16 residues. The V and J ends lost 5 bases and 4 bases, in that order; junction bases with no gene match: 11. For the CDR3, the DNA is TGTGCCAGCAGCCCGCGATACGGACAGGGCGCAGATACGCAGTATTTT. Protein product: CASSPRYGQGADTQYF.

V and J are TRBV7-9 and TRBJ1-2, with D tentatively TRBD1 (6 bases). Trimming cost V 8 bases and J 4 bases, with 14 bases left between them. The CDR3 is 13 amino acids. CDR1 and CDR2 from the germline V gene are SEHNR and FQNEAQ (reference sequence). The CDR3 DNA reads TGTGCCAGCCGTTCCCAGGGGACCTATGGCTACACCTTC. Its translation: CASRSQGTYGYTF.

This CDR3 reads CASSQDLARGLANEKLFF. The CDR3 DNA sequence: TGTGCCAGCAGCCAAGATCTCGCCAGGGGGCTTGCTAATGAAAAACTGTTTTTT. The V call is TRBV4-2, the J call TRBJ1-4, with 8 bases fitting TRBD1. After removal of 0 bases from V and 3 bases from J, the junction contained 9 bases not matched to a gene. Germline loops: CDR1 LGHNA, CDR2 YNFKEQ. The CDR3 totals 18 residues.